Below, 22 T cell receptor beta chains from the same sample are listed, as sequenced in a study of T-cell memory formation after mild COVID-19. MiXCR, run by TCRdb on the 5' RACE reads, gives a single entry per CDR3 protein. The sample holds 140,000 or so distinct CDR3 sequences; about 14% are singletons and the top ten take about 29%. Sequenced material: PBMCs or a T cell subset sorted from them (not recorded which). The receptors come from an adult woman who had mild COVID-19 (a few samples of this study predate the infection). Cell type and time point are not known.

This clonotype was detected only a few times. This chain joins TRBV12-3 or TRBV12-4 and TRBJ1-1; 9 positions agree with TRBD1. The CDR3 sequence is 15 residues long. V lost 4 bases, J lost 8 bases, and 11 bases stayed unmatched. This CDR3 is CASSSPGTGNGEAFF. CDR3 nucleotide sequence: TGTGCCAGCAGTTCTCCCGGGACAGGGAACGGCGAAGCTTTCTTT.

This clonotype showed up many times. This chain links TRBV5-1 with TRBJ2-7; possible D gene TRBD2, 5 bases. Trimming left V 5 bases short and J 2 bases short, with 17 bases between. The CDR3 extends over 15 amino acids. The germline gives CDR1 SGHRS, CDR2 YFSETQ. In DNA form, the CDR3 reads TGCGCCAGCAGTGTTACTAGGGTCAATCCCTACGAGCAGTACTTC. Its translation is CASSVTRVNPYEQYF.

The table lists this clonotype with a few counts. The chain links TRBV30 to TRBJ2-7; 10 bases map to TRBD2. Germline trimming cut 2 bases from V and 5 bases from J; bases unmatched to any gene: 3. CDR3 length: 13 residues. Germline V gene lookup returns CDR1 GTSNPN and CDR2 SVGIG (reference sequence). The CDR3 region is CAWSSGRADEQYF. CDR3 in DNA: TGTGCCTGGAGTAGCGGGAGGGCCGACGAGCAGTACTTC.

This clonotype has just a few counts. The V gene is TRBV12-3 or TRBV12-4, the J gene TRBJ2-7; D uncertain. V lost 5 bases and J 0 bases, leaving 11 bases between the germline ends. There are 14 residues in the CDR3. The CDR3 coding sequence is TGTGCCAGCAGTCTAAGACTGGTCTCCTACGAGCAGTACTTC. Translating gives CASSLRLVSYEQYF.

This clonotype appeared a few times. The chain links TRBV5-5 to TRBJ1-1; no definite D call. Germline loops: CDR1 SGHKS, CDR2 YYEKEE (reference sequence). The CDR3 has 13 amino acids. The germline V and J ends were trimmed by 0 bases and 6 bases, with 9 bases remaining between them. CDR3 nucleotide sequence: TGTGCCAGCAGCTTGGATACGGTTCCTGAAGCTTTCTTT. Protein: CASSLDTVPEAFF. The full variable domain, completed using reference TRBV5-5 and TRBJ1-1, is DAGVTQSPTHLIKTRGQQVTLRCSPISGHKSVSWYQQVLGQGPQFIFQYYEKEERGRGNFPDRFSARQFPNYSSELNVNALLLGDSALYLCASSLDTVPEAFFGQGTRLTVV.

This clonotype is medium-sized in the sample. This chain uses TRBV29-1 with TRBJ1-2; D is ambiguous. CDR1 SQVTM and CDR2 ANQGSEA come from the germline V gene. The CDR3 runs to 11 residues. Trimming cost V 0 bases and J 7 bases, with 6 bases left between them. The CDR3, as DNA: TGCAGCGTTGAAGATTTGGGTGGCTACACCTTC. This sequence encodes CSVEDLGGYTF.

This clonotype has only one observation. This rearrangement joins TRBV12-3 or TRBV12-4 to TRBJ2-1, with D hard to call. The V end lost 8 bases, the J end lost 5 bases, and 4 bases lay between the germline ends. The CDR3 sequence is 10 residues long. The CDR3 is CASADNEQFF. Written as DNA, the CDR3 is TGTGCCAGCGCTGACAATGAGCAGTTCTTC.

In this sample, this clonotype turned up a few times. The chain recombines TRBV7-9 with TRBJ1-2; no clear D gene. The CDR3 sequence is 14 residues long. The germline V gene encodes CDR1 SEHNR and CDR2 FQNEAQ (reference sequence). Trimming shortened V by 5 bases and J by 4 bases, and 14 bases separated the two germline ends. The CDR3 loop reads CASSPGSSTYGYTF. Here the CDR3 DNA reads TGTGCCAGCAGCCCGGGAAGCTCAACCTATGGCTACACCTTC.

This clonotype was seen a few times. The chain links TRBV20-1 to TRBJ1-5, with 11 bases that match TRBD1. Per germline, CDR1 DFQATT and CDR2 SNEGSKA (reference sequence). The CDR3 contains 18 residues. After removal of 1 base from V and 3 bases from J, the junction contained 11 bases not matched to a gene. CDR3 DNA: TGCAGTGCTAGAGCCGCGGACAGGGGGCGAGAGCTCAATCAGCCCCAGCATTTT. Protein product: CSARAADRGRELNQPQHF.

The chain combines TRBV20-1 with TRBJ2-5; 8 bases align to TRBD2. The CDR3 has 14 amino acids. From germline, CDR1 is DFQATT and CDR2 SNEGSKA (reference sequence). After removal of 2 bases from V and 5 bases from J, the junction contained 7 bases not matched to a gene. The CDR3 region is CSARSRGGRETQYF. The CDR3 DNA sequence: TGCAGTGCTAGATCCCGGGGGGGCCGGGAGACCCAGTACTTC.

This clonotype came up a few times. The chain combines TRBV29-1 with TRBJ2-1; D call uncertain. Trimming shortened V by 2 bases and J by 9 bases, and 11 bases separated the two germline ends. The CDR3 runs 12 residues. Germline CDR1 reads SQVTM; CDR2 reads ANQGSEA. The CDR3 loop reads CSVEKPSLEQFF. For the CDR3, the DNA is TGCAGCGTTGAAAAGCCTAGTCTTGAGCAGTTCTTC.

This clonotype was found a few times. V is TRBV5-1 and J is TRBJ2-5; the D gene is possibly TRBD2 (5 bases). Looked up from germline, CDR1 is SGHRS and CDR2 is YFSETQ. The CDR3 contains 15 residues. The ends were cut back, 3 bases at V and 3 bases at J, with 15 bases in the middle. CDR3: CASSSHWENKETQYF. CDR3 sequence (DNA): TGCGCCAGCAGCTCCCATTGGGAGAACAAAGAGACCCAGTACTTC.

This chain uses TRBV6-5 with TRBJ1-2; TRBD1 matches at 7 bases. Germline trimming cut 4 bases from V and 8 bases from J; bases unmatched to any gene: 7. Germline-derived CDR1 and CDR2 are MNHEY and SVGAGI. The CDR3 is made up of 13 amino acids. The CDR3 spells CASSSSDREGYTF. DNA of the CDR3: TGTGCCAGCAGTTCGTCCGACAGGGAAGGCTACACCTTC.

J is TRBJ2-7 and V is TRBV13, with D possibly matching TRBD2 (5 bases). Germline CDR1 PRHDT, CDR2 FYEKMQ (reference sequence). The CDR3 has 15 amino acids. V was trimmed by 0 bases and J by 2 bases, leaving 11 bases between them. The CDR3 region has the DNA TGTGCCAGCAGCTTAGGCCGAGGGAGAACCTACGAGCAGTACTTC. It codes for CASSLGRGRTYEQYF.

This chain uses TRBV5-6 with TRBJ1-1, with 9 bases lining up with TRBD1. V dropped 2 bases and J dropped 5; count of bases not matched to a gene: 7. CDR1 and CDR2 from the germline V gene are SGHDT and YYEEEE. The CDR3 runs to 15 residues. This CDR3 reads CASSLQGASGTEAFF. CDR3 nucleotides: TGTGCCAGCAGCTTACAGGGGGCTTCTGGTACTGAAGCTTTCTTT.

This clonotype was found a few times. The genes are TRBV27 and TRBJ2-7, with TRBD1 identical over 7 bases. Trimming cost V 10 bases and J 3 bases; bases outside gene matches: 6. Per the germline V gene, CDR1 is MNHEY and CDR2 is SMNVEV (reference sequence). CDR3 length: 12 amino acids. The CDR3 reads CATGTDNYEQYF. CDR3 sequence (DNA): TGTGCCACCGGGACAGACAACTACGAGCAGTACTTC.

This chain connects TRBV4-2 to TRBJ2-7; D not certain. Germline V gene sequence: CDR1 LGHNA, CDR2 YNFKEQ. The V gene lost 0 bases and the J gene lost 0 bases, with 3 bases spanning the gap. The CDR3 is 13 amino acids. CDR3 DNA sequence: TGTGCCAGCAGCCAAGAACTCTCCTACGAGCAGTACTTC. As protein: CASSQELSYEQYF.

This clonotype has a handful of counts. J is TRBJ2-1 and V is TRBV2; D is unclear. V was pared by 9 bases and J by 9 bases, with 12 bases between. This CDR3 is built from 11 residues. Germline CDR1 is SNHLY and CDR2 is FYNNEI. The CDR3 sequence: CASDGWSEQFF. In DNA, the CDR3 is TGTGCCAGTGATGGGTGGAGTGAGCAGTTCTTC. Full variable domain (outside the CDR3, taken from reference TRBV2 and TRBJ2-1): EPEVTQTPSHQVTQMGQEVILRCVPISNHLYFYWYRQILGQKVEFLVSFYNNEISEKSEIFDDQFSVERPDGSNFTLKIRSTKLEDSAMYFCASDGWSEQFFGPGTRLTVL.

The V gene is TRBV28, the J gene TRBJ1-2; D might be TRBD1 (5 bases). Deletions cut 6 bases from V and 4 bases from J, with 21 bases between. CDR3 length: 16 residues. Germline CDR1 is MDHEN and CDR2 is SYDVKM. CDR3 amino acids: CASSLAVRGFGYGYTF. The CDR3 nucleotides read TGTGCCAGCAGCCTCGCAGTGAGGGGCTTCGGCTATGGCTACACCTTC.

This chain uses TRBV5-6 with TRBJ2-1, with a tentative D call TRBD2 (6 bases). From germline, CDR1 is SGHDT and CDR2 YYEEEE. V was cut by 4 bases and J by 8 bases, with 16 bases left in between. This CDR3 comprises 14 residues. The CDR3 sequence: CASSVSGASDEQFF. In DNA, the CDR3 is TGTGCCAGCAGCGTTTCCGGGGCTAGCGATGAGCAGTTCTTC. The whole variable domain, filled in from reference TRBV5-6 and TRBJ2-1, reads DAGVTQSPTHLIKTRGQQVTLRCSPKSGHDTVSWYQQALGQGPQFIFQYYEEEERQRGNFPDRFSGHQFPNYSSELNVNALLLGDSALYLCASSVSGASDEQFFGPGTRLTVL.

The chain recombines TRBV7-8 with TRBJ1-1; 8 bases match TRBD1. Germline CDR1 SGHVS, CDR2 FQNEAQ. Losses at the gene ends were 1 base for V and 0 bases for J; bases not matched to a gene: 4. The CDR3 totals 16 residues. The CDR3 DNA follows: TGTGCCAGCAGCTTAGAAGGGACAGGTTTGAACACTGAAGCTTTCTTT. Its protein product is CASSLEGTGLNTEAFF.

There are a few counts of this clonotype. J is TRBJ2-1 and V is TRBV9; D is undetermined. Germline V gene data show CDR1 as SGDLS and CDR2 as YYNGEE. The V end lost 0 bases, the J end lost 1 base, and 11 bases lay between the germline ends. The CDR3 runs to 16 residues. The CDR3 reads CASSVGQTWSYNEQFF. CDR3 DNA sequence: TGTGCCAGCAGCGTAGGGCAGACCTGGTCCTACAATGAGCAGTTCTTC.